The sequence of this TCR beta chain was determined in a study of blood T cell repertoires in COVID-19. In the study overall: The analysed material was cDNA or gDNA that came from T cells, B-cell-depleted T cells, or PBMCs.

The CDR3 is 17 residues long. Deletions cut 4 bases from V and 0 bases from J, with 16 bases between. Germline V gene data show CDR1 as MNHNS and CDR2 as SASEGT. Authors' analysis steps: Amplification from reference gene primers served as the basis for estimated nucleated cell counts. Measured with immunoSEQ multiplex PCR; TCRdb has only the in-frame clones, and not every one. Clonal size and the V and J genes are those of that table, whereas D and trimming came from the DNA. In the table there are around 150,000 clones, roughly 87% of which are singletons. This clone was seen just once. The clonotype originates from a human donor in a cohort sampled during active COVID-19. The sequenced sample consisted of peripheral blood. The chain carries TRBV6-1 and TRBJ2-1; perhaps TRBD2 as D (7 bases). The CDR3 DNA sequence: TGTGCCAGCAGTGTTTCAAGGGGGGGAAGCTCCTACAATGAGCAGTTCTTC. The encoded protein is CASSVSRGGSSYNEQFF.